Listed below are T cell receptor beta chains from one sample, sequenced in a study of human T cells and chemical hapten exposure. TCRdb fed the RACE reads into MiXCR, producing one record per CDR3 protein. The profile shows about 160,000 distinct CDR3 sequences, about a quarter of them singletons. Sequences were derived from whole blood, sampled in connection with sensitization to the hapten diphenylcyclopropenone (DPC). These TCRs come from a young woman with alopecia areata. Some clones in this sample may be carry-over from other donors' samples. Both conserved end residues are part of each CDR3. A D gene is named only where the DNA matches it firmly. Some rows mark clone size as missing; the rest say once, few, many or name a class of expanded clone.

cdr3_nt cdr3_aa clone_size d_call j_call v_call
TGCAGTGCTAGATTAACGGTAATCCCTCAAGGGGGGCAGTTCTTC CSARLTVIPQGGQFF - - TRBJ2-1 TRBV20-1
TGTGCCAGCAGCGTTGGGGGAGGTAATGAGCAGTTCTTC CASSVGGGNEQFF few - TRBJ2-1 TRBV9
TGTGCCAGCAGTTTAGGGGCGACCACTGAAGCTTTCTTT CASSLGATTEAFF few - TRBJ1-1 TRBV6-5
TGTGCCAGCAGTTTCAGTTCGCTAGACAATGAGCAGTTCTTC CASSFSSLDNEQFF - - TRBJ2-1 TRBV28
TGTGCCAGCAGCTTATGGGGGTACAATGAGCAGTTCTTC CASSLWGYNEQFF few - TRBJ2-1 TRBV7-2
TGTGCCAGCAGCTTAGGTGGTCCGAACACCGGGGAGCTGTTTTTT CASSLGGPNTGELFF - - TRBJ2-2 TRBV7-8
TGCAGTACCATGACTAGCGGGGGGCCGAACACCGGGGAGCTGTTTTTT CSTMTSGGPNTGELFF - TRBD2 TRBJ2-2 TRBV20-1
TGCAGCGTTAGTAATGGTCCGTCCGAGCAGTACTTC CSVSNGPSEQYF few - TRBJ2-7 TRBV29-1
TGTGCCATCCGGGTAGGGGAGAGCTCCTACAATGAGCAGTTCTTC CAIRVGESSYNEQFF - - TRBJ2-1 TRBV12-3/TRBV12-4
TGTGCCAGCAGCCAGATAGGAGAGGACGAGCAGTACTTC CASSQIGEDEQYF few - TRBJ2-7 TRBV3-1
TGTGCCAGCAGCCCCCCCGGGACAGGGAGCGACGAGCAGTACTTC CASSPPGTGSDEQYF - TRBD1 TRBJ2-7 TRBV5-4
TGTGCCAGCAGCAAAAGGGGGGCAGACGTAGCCAAAAACATTCAGTACTTC CASSKRGADVAKNIQYF few - TRBJ2-4 TRBV21-1
TGTGCCAGCAGTTTTCTAGACCACAATGAGCAGTTCTTC CASSFLDHNEQFF - - TRBJ2-1 TRBV27
TGCAGCGTTGATGGGGCTGTCGTCGCGGGAGTCTACAATGAGCAGTTCTTC CSVDGAVVAGVYNEQFF - TRBD2 TRBJ2-1 TRBV29-1
TGTGCCATCAGTGCAGAAGGGTACACTGAAGCTTTCTTT CAISAEGYTEAFF few - TRBJ1-1 TRBV10-3
TGTGCCAGCAGCTCCCGGGGGAACAATGAGCAGTTCTTC CASSSRGNNEQFF - - TRBJ2-1 TRBV11-2
TGTGCCAGCAGCCAAGGGGGGCGGACTGAAGCTTTCTTT CASSQGGRTEAFF - - TRBJ1-1 TRBV4-2
TGCAGCGTCGCCGGACTAGCCCCGAACACCGGGGAGCTGTTTTTT CSVAGLAPNTGELFF once TRBD2 TRBJ2-2 TRBV29-1
TGTGCCAGCACCGATCAAATTATGAACACTGAAGCTTTCTTT CASTDQIMNTEAFF - - TRBJ1-1 TRBV12-3/TRBV12-4
TGTGCCAGCAGTGAATCCGAAGAGGAGGAAAAACTGTTTTTT CASSESEEEEKLFF - - TRBJ1-4 TRBV6-1
TGTGCCAGCAGCTTGTCCGTTATTCTCTATGGCTACACCTTC CASSLSVILYGYTF - - TRBJ1-2 TRBV7-2
TGCAGCGTCCTCCCGGTGGAAGGAGGCTACGAGCAGTACTTC CSVLPVEGGYEQYF few - TRBJ2-7 TRBV29-1
TGCGCCAGCAGCCAAGGAGCGGGGGGTTACAATGAGCAGTTCTTC CASSQGAGGYNEQFF - TRBD2 TRBJ2-1 TRBV4-3
TGTGCCAGCAGCCCGACTAGCTATGGGGAGACCCAGTACTTC CASSPTSYGETQYF - TRBD2 TRBJ2-5 TRBV11-2
TGTGCCATCAAGAAGGGCGGGCTTGATACGCAGTATTTT CAIKKGGLDTQYF - - TRBJ2-3 TRBV10-3
TGTGCCAGCAGTCCAAACGGTGAACGACGAAATGAGCAGTTCTTC CASSPNGERRNEQFF once - TRBJ2-1 TRBV7-6
TGTGCCACCAGCAGAAATGGGGATACAGATACGCAGTATTTT CATSRNGDTDTQYF - - TRBJ2-3 TRBV15
TGCAGTGCTAAAACGGGCAGCGGGGCAGATACGCAGTATTTT CSAKTGSGADTQYF - TRBD2 TRBJ2-3 TRBV20-1
TGTGCCAGCAGCGGGGCAGGGGAGAAGGAGTTCTTC CASSGAGEKEFF - - TRBJ2-1 TRBV14
TGCAGTGCTAGAAAGACGGTTTCCTACAATGAGCAGTTCTTC CSARKTVSYNEQFF - - TRBJ2-1 TRBV20-1
TGTGCCAGCAGTGAAGCGCGGACAGGGGGGCTGTTTTTT CASSEARTGGLFF few TRBD1 TRBJ2-2 TRBV2
TGTGCCAGCAAGACGACAGGGGGAAGAGACAATCAGCCCCAGCATTTT CASKTTGGRDNQPQHF few TRBD1 TRBJ1-5 TRBV12-3/TRBV12-4
TGTGCCAGCAGCGAAGTAACTCAGCCCACAGATACGCAGTATTTT CASSEVTQPTDTQYF - - TRBJ2-3 TRBV11-1
TGTGCCAGCAGCCTTAGAGGCGGGGACACTGAAGCTTTCTTT CASSLRGGDTEAFF - - TRBJ1-1 TRBV3-1
TGCGCCAGCAGCCAAGAATCACTCCTGGGGCCCCAGCATTTT CASSQESLLGPQHF few - TRBJ1-5 TRBV4-1
TGCAGCGTTGAAGGCCAGGGGCAAGAGACCCAGTACTTC CSVEGQGQETQYF few - TRBJ2-5 TRBV29-1
TGTGCCAGCAGTTACTCGGGCGGAGCCTACAATGAGCAGTTCTTC CASSYSGGAYNEQFF few - TRBJ2-1 TRBV6-5